This T cell receptor beta chain is drawn from a study of OX40 agonist ivuxolimab in advanced cancers. Study-level background: Three individuals attained partial responses, comprising one hepatocellular carcinoma case and two cutaneous melanoma cases.

The CDR3 is 14 amino acids. The junction had 3 bases not matched to a gene; V was cut back by 7 bases and J by 0 bases. Germline V lookup: CDR1 MDHEN, CDR2 SYDVKM. The assay was immunoSEQ multiplex PCR, and TCRdb's table has in-frame clones only and misses some. This table holds about 91,000 clones, about 90% found once. Findings of the study overall: Mean expanded clone counts were higher in CD8+ than CD4+ T cells. Both CD4+ and CD8+ T cell populations in blood had undergone clonal expansion by week 6 at 0.1 to 3.0 mg/kg.

With respect to this clone: Antigen unknown.

The sequence was collected from an adult with an advanced solid tumor such as melanoma, head and neck, liver or kidney cancer. The chain is built from TRBV28 and TRBJ2-4; 7 nucleotides line up with TRBD1. The sample consisted of CD4+ or CD8+ T cells sorted from blood, taken in a trial of the OX40 agonist ivuxolimab. This CDR3 reads CASKTGEAKNIQYF. The CDR3 DNA is TGTGCCAGCAAAACAGGGGAAGCCAAAAACATTCAGTACTTC.